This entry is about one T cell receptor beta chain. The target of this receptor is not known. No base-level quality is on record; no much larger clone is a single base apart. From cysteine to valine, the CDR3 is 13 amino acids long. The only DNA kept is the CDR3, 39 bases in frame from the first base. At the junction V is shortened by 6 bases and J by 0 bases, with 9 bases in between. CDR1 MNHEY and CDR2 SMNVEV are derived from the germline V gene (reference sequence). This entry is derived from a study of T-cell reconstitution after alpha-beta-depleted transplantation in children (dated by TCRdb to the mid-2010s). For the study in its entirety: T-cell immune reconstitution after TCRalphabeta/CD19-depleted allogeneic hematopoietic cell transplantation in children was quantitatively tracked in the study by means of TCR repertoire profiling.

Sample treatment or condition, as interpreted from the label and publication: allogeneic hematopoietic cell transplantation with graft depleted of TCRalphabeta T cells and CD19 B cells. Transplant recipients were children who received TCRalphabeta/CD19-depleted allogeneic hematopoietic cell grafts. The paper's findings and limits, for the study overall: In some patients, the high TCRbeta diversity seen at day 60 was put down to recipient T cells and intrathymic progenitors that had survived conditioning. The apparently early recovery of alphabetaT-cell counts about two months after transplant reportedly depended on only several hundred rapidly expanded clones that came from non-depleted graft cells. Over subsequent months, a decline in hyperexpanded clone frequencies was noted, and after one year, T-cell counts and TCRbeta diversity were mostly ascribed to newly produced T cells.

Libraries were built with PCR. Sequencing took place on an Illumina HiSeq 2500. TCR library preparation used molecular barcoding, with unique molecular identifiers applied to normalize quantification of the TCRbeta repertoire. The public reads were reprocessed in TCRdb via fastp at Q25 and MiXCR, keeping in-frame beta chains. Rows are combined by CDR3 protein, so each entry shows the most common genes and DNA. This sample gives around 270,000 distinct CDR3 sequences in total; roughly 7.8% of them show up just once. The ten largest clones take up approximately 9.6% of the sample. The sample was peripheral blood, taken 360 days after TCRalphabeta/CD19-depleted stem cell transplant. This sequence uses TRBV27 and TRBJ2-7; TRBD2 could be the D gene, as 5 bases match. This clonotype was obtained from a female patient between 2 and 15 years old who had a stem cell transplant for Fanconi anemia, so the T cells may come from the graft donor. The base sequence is TGTGCCAGCAGGGGCCGGGACTCCTACGAGCAGTACGTC. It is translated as CASRGRDSYEQYV.